The 15 T cell receptor beta chains given below trace back to one sample, sequenced in a study of identical twins (dated by TCRdb to about 2016). Libraries came from 5' RACE. Sequencer: Illumina HiSeq 2000. TCRdb's own reprocessing of the public reads used fastp at Q25 and MiXCR and kept productive beta chains. Rows merge per CDR3 protein into single entries with the most common DNA and genes. This sample is represented by under 1 million distinct CDR3 sequences; roughly an eighth of them were singletons. The ten largest clones take up 1.5% to 2% of the sample. This sample was shared with a second study, whose subject was yellow fever vaccine responses in identical twins.

The sequenced sample consisted of PBMCs. The receptors were sampled from a woman under 30 in good health.

This clonotype was observed a few times. The chain uses TRBV10-3 and TRBJ2-7; D is tentatively TRBD1 or TRBD2 (5 bases each). V was clipped by 2 bases and J by 3 bases, with 14 bases between them. The CDR3 is 15 residues long. Germline V lookup: CDR1 ENHRY, CDR2 SYGVKD. CDR3 sequence reads: CAISERDGSNYEQYF. The CDR3 nucleotides are TGTGCCATCAGTGAGAGGGACGGATCTAACTACGAGCAGTACTTC.

This clonotype was seen many times. The rearrangement joins TRBV7-9 to TRBJ2-2; TRBD1 matches at 7 bases. The V and J ends lost 0 bases and 0 bases, in that order; junction bases with no gene match: 4. CDR3 length: 17 residues. Germline V gene sequence: CDR1 SEHNR, CDR2 FQNEAQ (reference sequence). Here the CDR3 DNA reads TGTGCCAGCAGCTTAGCGGACAGGCTAGCGAACACCGGGGAGCTGTTTTTT. The encoded protein is CASSLADRLANTGELFF.

The rearrangement joins TRBV6-1 to TRBJ2-1; a possible D gene is TRBD1 (6 bases). Between the trimmed V and J ends, which lost 4 bases and 7 bases, there was a span of 14 bases. Looked up from germline, CDR1 is MNHNS and CDR2 is SASEGT. The CDR3 sequence is 14 residues long. Here the CDR3 reads CASSARGTLNEQFF. DNA of the CDR3: TGTGCCAGCAGTGCTAGGGGGACCCTTAATGAGCAGTTCTTC.

V is TRBV7-2 and J is TRBJ2-4; the D is unclear. Germline-derived CDR1 and CDR2 are SGHTA and FQGNSA. CDR3 size: 13 residues. Trimming cost V 7 bases and J 0 bases, with 7 bases left between them. CDR3 sequence reads: CASTPLAKNIQYF. The CDR3 region has the DNA TGTGCCAGCACCCCCCTAGCCAAAAACATTCAGTACTTC. Combining the CDR3 with reference TRBV7-2 and TRBJ2-4 gives the whole variable domain GAGVSQSPSNKVTEKGKDVELRCDPISGHTALYWYRQSLGQGLEFLIYFQGNSAPDKSGLPSDRFSAERTGGSVSTLTIQRTQQEDSAVYLCASTPLAKNIQYFGAGTRLSVL.

This clonotype was found a few times. This chain uses TRBV10-3 with TRBJ2-5, with D unresolved. Germline V gene data show CDR1 as ENHRY and CDR2 as SYGVKD. This CDR3 comprises 14 residues. Deletions cut 2 bases from V and 2 bases from J, with 9 bases between. CDR3 in DNA: TGTGCCATCAGTGAGGGTGGCAGACAAGAGACCCAGTACTTC. Translated: CAISEGGRQETQYF.

The genes are TRBV20-1 and TRBJ2-2, with 8 bases matching TRBD1. The V segment lost 5 bases and the J segment 3 bases; nucleotides outside the gene matches: 14. The CDR3 is 17 amino acids. Per the germline V gene, CDR1 is DFQATT and CDR2 is SNEGSKA (reference sequence). CDR3 bases: TGCAGTGCTCAGAGTGCAGGGGGCGCCCCTTACACCGGGGAGCTGTTTTTT. Encoded protein: CSAQSAGGAPYTGELFF.

This clonotype was picked up a small number of times. This rearrangement joins TRBV20-1 to TRBJ2-2; D unresolved. CDR3 length equals 11 residues. V was trimmed by 3 bases and J by 5 bases, leaving 4 bases between them. Germline lookup yields CDR1 DFQATT and CDR2 SNEGSKA (reference sequence). DNA for the CDR3: TGCAGTGCTAGGAGGACCGGGGAGCTGTTTTTT. Amino acid sequence: CSARRTGELFF.

V gene TRBV2 combines with J gene TRBJ1-2, with 10 positions matching TRBD1. The germline CDR1 and CDR2 sequences are SNHLY and FYNNEI. The CDR3 is 14 amino acids. V shed 6 bases and J 1 base; nucleotides not matched to a gene: 2. CDR3: CASRGTGDNYGYTF. In DNA form, the CDR3 reads TGTGCCAGCAGGGGGACAGGGGATAACTATGGCTACACCTTC.

This clonotype was counted a few times. The chain links TRBV6-5 to TRBJ1-5, with TRBD1 identical over 7 bases. The V gene end was trimmed by 2 bases and the J gene end by 3 bases; junction bases not matched to a gene: 7. Germline CDR1 is MNHEY and CDR2 is SVGAGI. The CDR3 totals 16 residues. CDR3 protein: CASSYLPGTDNQPQHF. The CDR3 DNA is TGTGCCAGCAGTTACCTGCCCGGGACAGACAATCAGCCCCAGCATTTT.

This clonotype was observed at least ten times. This sequence joins TRBV4-1 and TRBJ2-2; no firm D call. The germline V and J ends were trimmed by 2 bases and 4 bases, with 8 bases remaining between them. The CDR3 has 14 amino acids. The germline gives CDR1 MGHRA, CDR2 YSYEKL. CDR3 amino acids: CASSQKRFTGELFF. As DNA, the CDR3 is TGCGCCAGCAGCCAAAAGAGGTTCACCGGGGAGCTGTTTTTT.

This clonotype appeared many times. The V and J genes are TRBV3-1 and TRBJ2-1; 8 nucleotides align to TRBD1. The V segment lost 0 bases and the J segment 4 bases; nucleotides outside the gene matches: 5. Per the germline V gene, CDR1 is LGHDT and CDR2 is YNNKEL (reference sequence). The CDR3 loop spans 16 amino acids. CDR3 bases: TGTGCCAGCAGCCAAGACCCCAGGGGGCTTTACAATGAGCAGTTCTTC. This sequence encodes CASSQDPRGLYNEQFF.

The chain joins TRBV27 to TRBJ2-1, with D uncertain. The CDR3 covers 16 residues. In germline, CDR1 is MNHEY, CDR2 SMNVEV (reference sequence). V dropped 2 bases and J dropped 0 bases, with 11 bases sitting between them. The CDR3 region has the DNA TGTGCCAGCAGTTTACGGCGGCAGGACTCCTACAATGAGCAGTTCTTC. It is translated as CASSLRRQDSYNEQFF.

This clonotype was recorded a few times. The chain uses TRBV5-1 and TRBJ2-3, with TRBD2 identical over 12 bases. The V and J ends lost 4 bases and 0 bases, in that order; junction bases with no gene match: 6. The CDR3 contains 17 residues. The germline V gene has CDR1 SGHRS and CDR2 YFSETQ. CDR3 in amino acids: CASSPRTSGTSTDTQYF. Here the CDR3 DNA reads TGCGCCAGCAGCCCCAGGACTAGCGGGACGAGCACAGATACGCAGTATTTT.

In its sample, this clonotype was seen many times. CDR3 sequence: CASSYSASRLTGELFF. CDR3 nucleotides: TGTGCCAGCAGTTATTCGGCTAGCAGACTAACCGGGGAGCTGTTTTTT. The chain uses TRBV6-5 and TRBJ2-2; tentatively, D is TRBD2 (5 bases). CDR3 length equals 16 residues. Per the germline V gene, CDR1 is MNHEY and CDR2 is SVGAGI. The V and J ends lost 3 bases and 5 bases respectively, with 16 bases between them.

This clonotype was counted many times. The chain is built from TRBV12-3 or TRBV12-4 and TRBJ2-2, with D perhaps TRBD1 or TRBD2 (5 bases each). CDR3 length equals 17 residues. V was clipped by 1 base and J by 0 bases, with 12 bases between them. The CDR3 DNA is TGTGCCAGCAGTTTAGTCTGGGGGTCGGCGAACACCGGGGAGCTGTTTTTT. Its translation: CASSLVWGSANTGELFF.